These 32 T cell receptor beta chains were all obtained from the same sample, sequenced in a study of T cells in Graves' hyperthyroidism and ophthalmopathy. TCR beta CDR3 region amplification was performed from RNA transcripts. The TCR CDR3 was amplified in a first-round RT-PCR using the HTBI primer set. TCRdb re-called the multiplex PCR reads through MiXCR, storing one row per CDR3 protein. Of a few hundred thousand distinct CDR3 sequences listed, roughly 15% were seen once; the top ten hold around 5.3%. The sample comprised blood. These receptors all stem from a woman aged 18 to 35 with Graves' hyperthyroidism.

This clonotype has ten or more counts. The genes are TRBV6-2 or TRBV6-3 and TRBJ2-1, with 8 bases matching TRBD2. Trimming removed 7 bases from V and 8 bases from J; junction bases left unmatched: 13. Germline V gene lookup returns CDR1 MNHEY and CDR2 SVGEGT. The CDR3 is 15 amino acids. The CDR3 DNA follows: TGTGCCAGCAACGTAGCGGGATTGGATGTCGATGAGCAGTTCTTC. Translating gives CASNVAGLDVDEQFF.

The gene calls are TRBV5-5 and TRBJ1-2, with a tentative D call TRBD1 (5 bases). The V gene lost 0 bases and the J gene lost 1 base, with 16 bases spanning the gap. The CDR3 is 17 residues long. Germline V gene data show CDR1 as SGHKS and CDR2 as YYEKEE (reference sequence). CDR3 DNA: TGTGCCAGCAGCTTGGCCGTCTCAGGGCGTAATAACTATGGCTACACCTTC. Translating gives CASSLAVSGRNNYGYTF. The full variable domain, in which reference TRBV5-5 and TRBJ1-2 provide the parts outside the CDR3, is DAGVTQSPTHLIKTRGQQVTLRCSPISGHKSVSWYQQVLGQGPQFIFQYYEKEERGRGNFPDRFSARQFPNYSSELNVNALLLGDSALYLCASSLAVSGRNNYGYTFGSGTRLTVV.

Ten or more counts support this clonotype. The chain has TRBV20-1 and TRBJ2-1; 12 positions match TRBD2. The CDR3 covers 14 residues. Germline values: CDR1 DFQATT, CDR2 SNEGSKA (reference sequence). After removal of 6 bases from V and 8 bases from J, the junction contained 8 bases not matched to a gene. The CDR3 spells CSAETSGGDDEQFF. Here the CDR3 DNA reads TGCAGTGCGGAGACTAGCGGGGGCGACGATGAGCAGTTCTTC.

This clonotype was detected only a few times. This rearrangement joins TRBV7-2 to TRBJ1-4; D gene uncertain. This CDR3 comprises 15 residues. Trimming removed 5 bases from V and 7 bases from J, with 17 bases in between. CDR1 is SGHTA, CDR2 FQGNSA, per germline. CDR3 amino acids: CASSPRVDRVEKLFF. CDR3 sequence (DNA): TGTGCCAGCAGCCCAAGGGTGGATAGGGTTGAAAAACTGTTTTTT.

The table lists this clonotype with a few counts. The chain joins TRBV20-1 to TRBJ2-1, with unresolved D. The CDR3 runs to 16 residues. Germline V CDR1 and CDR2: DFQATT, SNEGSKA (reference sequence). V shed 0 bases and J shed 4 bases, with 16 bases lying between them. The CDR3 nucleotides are TGCAGTGCTAGAGATCAAGAAAGGACCCAATACAATGAGCAGTTCTTC. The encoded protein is CSARDQERTQYNEQFF.

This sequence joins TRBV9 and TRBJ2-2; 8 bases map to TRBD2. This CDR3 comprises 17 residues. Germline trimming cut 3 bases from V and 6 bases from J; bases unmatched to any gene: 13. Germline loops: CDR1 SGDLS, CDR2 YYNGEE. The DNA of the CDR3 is TGTGCCAGCAGCGGACTGAAAGAGAGCGGGAGACCCGGGGAGCTGTTTTTT. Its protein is CASSGLKESGRPGELFF.

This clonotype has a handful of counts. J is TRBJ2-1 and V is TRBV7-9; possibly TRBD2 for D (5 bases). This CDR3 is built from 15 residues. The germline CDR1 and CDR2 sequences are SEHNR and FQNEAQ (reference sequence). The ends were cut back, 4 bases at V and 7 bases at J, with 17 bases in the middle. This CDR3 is CASSSSRRFGNEQFF. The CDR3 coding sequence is TGTGCCAGCAGCTCCAGCAGGAGGTTTGGAAATGAGCAGTTCTTC.

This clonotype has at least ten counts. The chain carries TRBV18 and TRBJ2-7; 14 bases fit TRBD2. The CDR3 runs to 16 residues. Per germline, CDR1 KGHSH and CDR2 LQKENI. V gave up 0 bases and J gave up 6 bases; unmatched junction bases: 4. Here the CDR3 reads CASSPPGLAGVSEQYF. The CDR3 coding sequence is TGTGCCAGCTCACCACCGGGACTAGCGGGAGTTAGCGAGCAGTACTTC.

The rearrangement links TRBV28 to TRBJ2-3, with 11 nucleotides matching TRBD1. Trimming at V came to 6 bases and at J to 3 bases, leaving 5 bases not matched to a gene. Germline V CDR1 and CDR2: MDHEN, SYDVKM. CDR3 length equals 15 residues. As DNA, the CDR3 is TGTGCCAGCAGCGGACAGGGGGCCGTAACAGATACGCAGTATTTT. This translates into CASSGQGAVTDTQYF.

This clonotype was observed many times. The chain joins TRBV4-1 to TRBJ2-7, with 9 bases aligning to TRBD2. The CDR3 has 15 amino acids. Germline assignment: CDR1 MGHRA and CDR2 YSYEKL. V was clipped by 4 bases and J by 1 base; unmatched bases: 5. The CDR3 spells CASSPRLAASYEQYF. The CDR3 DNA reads TGCGCCAGCAGCCCGAGACTAGCGGCATCCTACGAGCAGTACTTC.

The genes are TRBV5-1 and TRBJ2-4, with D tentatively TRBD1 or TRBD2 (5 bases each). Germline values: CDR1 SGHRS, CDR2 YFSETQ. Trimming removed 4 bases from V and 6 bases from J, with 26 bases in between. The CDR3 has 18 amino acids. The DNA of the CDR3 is TGCGCCAGCAGCCCCACCCCCCTGGGACCCAGCCAGGGAAACATTCAGTACTTC. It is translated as CASSPTPLGPSQGNIQYF.

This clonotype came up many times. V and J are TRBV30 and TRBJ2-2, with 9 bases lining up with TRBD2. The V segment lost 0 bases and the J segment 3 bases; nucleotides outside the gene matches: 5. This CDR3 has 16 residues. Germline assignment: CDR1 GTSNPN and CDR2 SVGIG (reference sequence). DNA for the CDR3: TGTGCCTGGAGTGTATTAGGACTAGCGTACACCGGGGAGCTGTTTTTT. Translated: CAWSVLGLAYTGELFF. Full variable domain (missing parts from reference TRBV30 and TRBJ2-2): SQTIHQWPATLVQPVGSPLSLECTVEGTSNPNLYWYRQAAGRGLQLLFYSVGIGQISSEVPQNLSASRPQDRQFILSSKKLLLSDSGFYLCAWSVLGLAYTGELFFGEGSRLTVL.

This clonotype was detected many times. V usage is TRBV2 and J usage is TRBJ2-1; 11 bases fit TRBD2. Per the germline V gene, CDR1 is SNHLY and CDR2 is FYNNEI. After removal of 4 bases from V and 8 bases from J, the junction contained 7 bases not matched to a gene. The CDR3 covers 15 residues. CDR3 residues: CASSAVLAGDDEQFF. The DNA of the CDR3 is TGTGCCAGCAGTGCAGTACTAGCGGGAGACGATGAGCAGTTCTTC.

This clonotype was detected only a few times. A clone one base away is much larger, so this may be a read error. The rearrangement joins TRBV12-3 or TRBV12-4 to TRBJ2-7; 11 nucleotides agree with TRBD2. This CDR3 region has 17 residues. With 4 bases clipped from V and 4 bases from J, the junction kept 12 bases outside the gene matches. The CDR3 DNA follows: TGTGCCAGCAGTTCGTCACAACTAGCGGGAGCTTTTTACGAGCAGTACTTC. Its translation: CASSSSQLAGAFYEQYF.

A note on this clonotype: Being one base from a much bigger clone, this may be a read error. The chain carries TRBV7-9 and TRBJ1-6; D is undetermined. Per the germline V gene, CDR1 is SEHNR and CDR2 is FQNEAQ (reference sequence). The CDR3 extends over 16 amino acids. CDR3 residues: CASSLTGSSHNSPLHF. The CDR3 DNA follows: TGTGCCAGCAGCTTAACTGGGAGCTCCCATAATTCACCCCTCCACTTT.

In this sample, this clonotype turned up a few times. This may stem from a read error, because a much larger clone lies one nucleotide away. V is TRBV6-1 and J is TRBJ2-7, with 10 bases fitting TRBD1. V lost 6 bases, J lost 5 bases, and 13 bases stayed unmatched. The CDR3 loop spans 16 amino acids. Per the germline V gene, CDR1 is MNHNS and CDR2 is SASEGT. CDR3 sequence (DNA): TGTGCCAGCAGAGGACAGGGGGTCAGGGGAGGCGACGAGCAGTACTTC. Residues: CASRGQGVRGGDEQYF.

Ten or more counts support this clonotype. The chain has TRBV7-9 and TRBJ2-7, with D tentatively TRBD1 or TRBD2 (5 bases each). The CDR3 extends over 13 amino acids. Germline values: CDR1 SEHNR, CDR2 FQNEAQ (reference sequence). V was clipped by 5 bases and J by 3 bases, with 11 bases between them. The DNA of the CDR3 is TGTGCCAGCAGCGGGGACGGTAACTACGAGCAGTACTTC. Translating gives CASSGDGNYEQYF.

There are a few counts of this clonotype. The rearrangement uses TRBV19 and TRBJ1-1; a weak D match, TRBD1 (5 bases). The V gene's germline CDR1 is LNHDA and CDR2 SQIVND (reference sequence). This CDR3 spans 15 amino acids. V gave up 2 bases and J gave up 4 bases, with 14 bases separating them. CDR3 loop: CASSILGAGSTEAFF. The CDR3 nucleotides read TGTGCCAGTAGTATACTTGGGGCCGGGAGCACTGAAGCTTTCTTT.

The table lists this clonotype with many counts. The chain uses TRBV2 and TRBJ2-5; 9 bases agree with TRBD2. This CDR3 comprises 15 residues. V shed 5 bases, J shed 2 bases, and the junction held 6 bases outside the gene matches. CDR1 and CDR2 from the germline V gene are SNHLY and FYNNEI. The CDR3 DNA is TGTGCCAGCAGTACGCTAGCGGGATTACAAGAGACCCAGTACTTC. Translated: CASSTLAGLQETQYF.

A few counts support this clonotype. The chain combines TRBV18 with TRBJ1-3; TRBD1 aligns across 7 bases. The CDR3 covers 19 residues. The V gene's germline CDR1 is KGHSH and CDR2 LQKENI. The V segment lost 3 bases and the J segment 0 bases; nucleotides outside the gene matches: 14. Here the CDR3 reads CASSPQTGQARASGNTIYF. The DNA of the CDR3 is TGTGCCAGCTCACCGCAGACAGGGCAAGCACGAGCCTCTGGAAACACCATATATTTT.

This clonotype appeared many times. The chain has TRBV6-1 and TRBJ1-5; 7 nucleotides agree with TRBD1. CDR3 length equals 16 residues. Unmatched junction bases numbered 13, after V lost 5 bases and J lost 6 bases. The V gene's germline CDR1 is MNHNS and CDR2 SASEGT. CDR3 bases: TGTGCCAGCAGTTACCGGGACAGCCAGAGTGGTCAGCCCCAGCATTTT. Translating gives CASSYRDSQSGQPQHF.

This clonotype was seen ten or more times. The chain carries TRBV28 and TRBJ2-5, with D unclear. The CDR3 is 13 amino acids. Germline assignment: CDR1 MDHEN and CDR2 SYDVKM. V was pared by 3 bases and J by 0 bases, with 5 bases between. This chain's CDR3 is CASSLQYQETQYF. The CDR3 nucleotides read TGTGCCAGCAGTTTGCAGTACCAAGAGACCCAGTACTTC.

The CDR3 sequence: CAWERTDLPEETQYF. CDR3 coding DNA: TGTGCCTGGGAACGGACGGACCTACCGGAAGAGACCCAGTACTTC. V usage is TRBV30 and J usage is TRBJ2-5; D is ambiguous. Trimming pared 5 bases from V and 3 bases from J, leaving 19 bases between. Germline V gene lookup returns CDR1 GTSNPN and CDR2 SVGIG (reference sequence). The CDR3 is made up of 15 amino acids.

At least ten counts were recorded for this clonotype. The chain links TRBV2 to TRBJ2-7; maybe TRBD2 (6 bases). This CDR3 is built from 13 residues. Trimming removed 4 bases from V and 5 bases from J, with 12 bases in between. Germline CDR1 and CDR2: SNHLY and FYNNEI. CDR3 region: CASSGRTGDEQYF. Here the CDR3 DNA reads TGTGCCAGCAGTGGAAGGACGGGAGACGAGCAGTACTTC.

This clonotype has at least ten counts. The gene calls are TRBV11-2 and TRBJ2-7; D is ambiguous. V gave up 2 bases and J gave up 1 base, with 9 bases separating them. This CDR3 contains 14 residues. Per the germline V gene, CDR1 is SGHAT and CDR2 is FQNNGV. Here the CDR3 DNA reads TGTGCCAGCAGCTTATGGGAAGGGTCCTACGAGCAGTACTTC. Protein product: CASSLWEGSYEQYF.

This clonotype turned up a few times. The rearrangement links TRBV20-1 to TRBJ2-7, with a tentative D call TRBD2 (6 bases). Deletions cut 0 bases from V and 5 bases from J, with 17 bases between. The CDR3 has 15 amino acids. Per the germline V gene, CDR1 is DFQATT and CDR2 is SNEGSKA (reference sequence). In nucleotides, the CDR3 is TGCAGTGCTAGAGATAGTGGAGGGTTATATCACGAGCAGTACTTC. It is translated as CSARDSGGLYHEQYF.

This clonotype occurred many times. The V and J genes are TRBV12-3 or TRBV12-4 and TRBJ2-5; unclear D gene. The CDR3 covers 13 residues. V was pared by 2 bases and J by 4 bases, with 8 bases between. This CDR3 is CASSLSRAETQYF. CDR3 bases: TGTGCCAGCAGTTTAAGCCGGGCAGAGACCCAGTACTTC.

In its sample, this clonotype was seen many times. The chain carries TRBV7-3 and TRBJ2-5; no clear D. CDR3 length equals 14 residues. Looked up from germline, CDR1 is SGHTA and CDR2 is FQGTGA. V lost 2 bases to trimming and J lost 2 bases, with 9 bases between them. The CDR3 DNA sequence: TGTGCCAGCAGCTTATCGAGTGATCAAGAGACCCAGTACTTC. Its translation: CASSLSSDQETQYF.

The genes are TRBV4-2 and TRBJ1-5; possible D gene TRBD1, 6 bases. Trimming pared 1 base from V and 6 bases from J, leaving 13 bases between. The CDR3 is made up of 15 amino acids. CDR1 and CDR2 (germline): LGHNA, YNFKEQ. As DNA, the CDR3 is TGTGCCAGCAGCCAAGGGGCCGGGGGCGGTCAGCCCCAGCATTTT. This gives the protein CASSQGAGGGQPQHF.

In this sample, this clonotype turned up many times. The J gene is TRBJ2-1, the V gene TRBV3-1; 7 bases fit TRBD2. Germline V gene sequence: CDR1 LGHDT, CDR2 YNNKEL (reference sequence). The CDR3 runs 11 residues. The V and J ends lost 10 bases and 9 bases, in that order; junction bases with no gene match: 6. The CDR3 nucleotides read TGTGCCACCCGGGGCGGGAGTGAGCAGTTCTTC. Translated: CATRGGSEQFF.

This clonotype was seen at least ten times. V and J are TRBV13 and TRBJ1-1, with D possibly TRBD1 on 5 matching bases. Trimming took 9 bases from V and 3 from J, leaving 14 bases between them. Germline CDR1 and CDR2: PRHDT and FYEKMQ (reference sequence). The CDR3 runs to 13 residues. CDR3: CASQTGGDTEAFF. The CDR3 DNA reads TGTGCCAGTCAAACGGGGGGGGACACTGAAGCTTTCTTT.

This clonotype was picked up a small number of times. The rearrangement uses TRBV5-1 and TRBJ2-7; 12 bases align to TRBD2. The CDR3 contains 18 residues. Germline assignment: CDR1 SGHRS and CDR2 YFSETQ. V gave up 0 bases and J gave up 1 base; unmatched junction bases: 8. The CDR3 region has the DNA TGCGCCAGCAGCTTGGGGCTAGCGGGAGGGCCCTGGTCCTACGAGCAGTACTTC. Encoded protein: CASSLGLAGGPWSYEQYF. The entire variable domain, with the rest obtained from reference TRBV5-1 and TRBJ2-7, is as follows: KAGVTQTPRYLIKTRGQQVTLSCSPISGHRSVSWYQQTPGQGLQFLFEYFSETQRNKGNFPGRFSGRQFSNSRSEMNVSTLELGDSALYLCASSLGLAGGPWSYEQYFGPGTRLTVT.